This T cell receptor beta chain was sequenced for a study of T cells in Graves' hyperthyroidism and ophthalmopathy. From RNA transcripts, TCR beta CDR3 regions were amplified. A set of HTBI primers served as the primers for a first-round RT-PCR of the TCR CDR3. TCRdb processed the multiplex PCR reads anew with MiXCR; each CDR3 protein has one entry. The repertoire holds around 690,000 distinct CDR3 sequences, with roughly 17% as singletons. The table lists this clonotype with many counts. Trimming cost V 5 bases and J 1 base; bases outside gene matches: 2. Germline loops: CDR1 SGHVS, CDR2 FQNEAQ. This CDR3 comprises 15 residues.

The chain carries TRBV7-8 and TRBJ2-2; 9 nucleotides line up with TRBD1. This TCR was sampled from a man aged 50 or older with Graves' hyperthyroidism. Sequenced sample: blood. The CDR3 reads CASSVGQGNTGELFF. Written as DNA, the CDR3 is TGTGCCAGCAGCGTGGGACAGGGGAACACCGGGGAGCTGTTTTTT. The full variable domain, its missing parts supplied by reference TRBV7-8 and TRBJ2-2, is GAGVSQSPRYKVAKRGQDVALRCDPISGHVSLFWYQQALGQGPEFLTYFQNEAQLDKSGLPSDRFFAERPEGSVSTLKIQRTQQEDSAVYLCASSVGQGNTGELFFGEGSRLTVL.